This T cell receptor (beta chain) comes out of a study of OX40 agonist ivuxolimab in advanced cancers. Whole-study context: Under the entry rules, prior anti-PD-1, anti-PD-L1 or anti-CTLA-4 therapy was allowed, and roughly 43% had some.

Germline-derived CDR1 and CDR2 are GTSNPN and SVGIG (reference sequence). The CDR3 sequence is 13 residues long. V shed 3 bases and J shed 5 bases, with 11 bases lying between them. Clones were sequenced by immunoSEQ multiplex PCR, and TCRdb holds only the in-frame ones, with some missing. The sample lists tens of thousands of clones; around 88% were seen once. For this clone: Its antigen is still unknown.

Study-wide results and limits: CD8+ T cells were the subset that, on average, had more expanded clones than CD4+. Some nonresponders additionally presented with little normalized T-cell clonal expansion.

The chain recombines TRBV30 with TRBJ2-1; maybe TRBD2 (6 bases). This receptor was identified in an adult with an advanced solid tumor such as melanoma, head and neck, liver or kidney cancer. The material was CD4+ or CD8+ T cells sorted from blood, obtained in a trial of the OX40 agonist ivuxolimab. The CDR3 is CAWSPGLHNEQFF. CDR3 coding DNA: TGTGCCTGGAGCCCGGGACTCCACAATGAGCAGTTCTTC.